The clone carrying this T cell receptor (beta chain) has at least ten counts. The antigen is not known. The sample originates from a study of CD8+CD57+ T cells in acquired aplastic anemia. For the study at large: The sorted CD4+ and CD8+ cells yielded an average around 3.4 ug of DNA. The study obtained about 10 million reads on average for CD4+ cells from healthy donors. Findings and caveats of the study: No significant patient-versus-control difference appeared in CD8+ Simpson's diversity. Patients and controls shared some 29 CD8+ CDR3 sequences, which appeared highly expressed in patients and within their immunodominant clones.

V lost 0 bases and J lost 0, with 15 bases in between. Germline V gene sequence: CDR1 MGHRA, CDR2 YSYEKL. The CDR3 has 17 amino acids. Genomic DNA templated the TCR beta VDJ and CDR3 profiling. TCRdb fed the reads into MiXCR, producing one record per CDR3 protein. Among some 220,000 distinct CDR3 sequences listed, 34% were seen once. The receptor was isolated from a human donor in good health, serving as a control. The specimen was sorted CD4+, CD8+, or CD8+CD57+ T cells (not recorded which) from PBMCs. The chain links TRBV4-1 to TRBJ2-7; D possibly matches TRBD1 or TRBD2 (5 bases each). The CDR3 DNA reads TGCGCCAGCAGCCAAGATTTGGGACGGGGAATCTCCTACGAGCAGTACTTC. Translation gives CASSQDLGRGISYEQYF.